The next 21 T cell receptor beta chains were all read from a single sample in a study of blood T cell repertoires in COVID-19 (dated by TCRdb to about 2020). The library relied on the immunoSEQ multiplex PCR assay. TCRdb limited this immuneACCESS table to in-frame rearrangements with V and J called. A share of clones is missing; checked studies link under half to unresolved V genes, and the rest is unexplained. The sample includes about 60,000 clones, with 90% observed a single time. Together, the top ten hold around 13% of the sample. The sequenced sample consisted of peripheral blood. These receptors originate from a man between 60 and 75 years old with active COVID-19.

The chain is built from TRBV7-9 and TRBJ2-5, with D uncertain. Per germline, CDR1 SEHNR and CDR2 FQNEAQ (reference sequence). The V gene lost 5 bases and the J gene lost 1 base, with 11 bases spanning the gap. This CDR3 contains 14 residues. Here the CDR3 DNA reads TGTGCCAGCAGCCTAGACTGGGCCCAAGAGACCCAGTACTTC. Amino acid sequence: CASSLDWAQETQYF.

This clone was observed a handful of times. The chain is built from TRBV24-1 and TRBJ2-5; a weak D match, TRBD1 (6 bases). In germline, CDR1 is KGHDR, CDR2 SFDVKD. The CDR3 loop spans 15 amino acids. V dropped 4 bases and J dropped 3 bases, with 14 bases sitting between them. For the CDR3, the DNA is TGTGCCACCAGTGACCGAACAGGGTTAGAAGAGACCCAGTACTTC. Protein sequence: CATSDRTGLEETQYF.

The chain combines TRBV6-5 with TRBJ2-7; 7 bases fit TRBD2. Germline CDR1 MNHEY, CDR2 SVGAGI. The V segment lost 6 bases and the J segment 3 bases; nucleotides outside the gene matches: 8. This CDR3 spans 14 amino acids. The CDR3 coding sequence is TGTGCCAGCAGCAAGTGGGCGGGGGACTACGAGCAGTACTTC. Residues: CASSKWAGDYEQYF.

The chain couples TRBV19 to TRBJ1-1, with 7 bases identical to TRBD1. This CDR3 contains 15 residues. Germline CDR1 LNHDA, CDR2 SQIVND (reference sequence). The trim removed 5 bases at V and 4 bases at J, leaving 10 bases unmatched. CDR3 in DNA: TGTGCCAGTAGTTTTGTCATGGCAGGGGGCACTGAAGCTTTCTTT. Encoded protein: CASSFVMAGGTEAFF.

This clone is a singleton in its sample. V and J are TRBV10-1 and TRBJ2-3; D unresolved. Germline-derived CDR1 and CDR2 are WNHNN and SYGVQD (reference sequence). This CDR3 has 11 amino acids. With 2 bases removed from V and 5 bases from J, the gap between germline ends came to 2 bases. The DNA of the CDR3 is TGCGCCAGCAGTGAGCTAGATACGCAGTATTTT. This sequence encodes CASSELDTQYF.

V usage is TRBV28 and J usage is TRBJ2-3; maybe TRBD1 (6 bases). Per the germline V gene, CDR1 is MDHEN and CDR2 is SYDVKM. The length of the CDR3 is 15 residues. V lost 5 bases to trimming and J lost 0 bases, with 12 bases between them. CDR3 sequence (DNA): TGTGCCAGCAGTACCCACAGGGATAGCACAGATACGCAGTATTTT. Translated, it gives CASSTHRDSTDTQYF.

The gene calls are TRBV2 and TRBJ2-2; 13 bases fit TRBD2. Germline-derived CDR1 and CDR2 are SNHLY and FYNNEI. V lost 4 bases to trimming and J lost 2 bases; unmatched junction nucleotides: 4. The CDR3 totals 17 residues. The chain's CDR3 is CASSGLAGGTNTGELFF. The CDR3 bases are TGTGCCAGCAGTGGACTAGCGGGAGGAACAAACACCGGGGAGCTGTTTTTT.

CDR3 residues: CASSPPMGQGLQPQHF. The CDR3 nucleotides are TGTGCCAGCTCACCACCGATGGGACAGGGCCTTCAGCCCCAGCATTTT. J is TRBJ1-5 and V is TRBV18, with 9 bases identical to TRBD1. Germline CDR1 and CDR2: KGHSH and LQKENI. V dropped 0 bases and J dropped 6; count of bases not matched to a gene: 6. The CDR3 is made up of 16 amino acids.

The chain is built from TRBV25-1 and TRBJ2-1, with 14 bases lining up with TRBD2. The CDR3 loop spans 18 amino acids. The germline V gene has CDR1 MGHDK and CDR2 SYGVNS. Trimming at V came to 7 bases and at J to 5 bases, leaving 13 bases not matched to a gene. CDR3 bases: TGTGCCAGCACTGACCTCGGGACTAGCGGGGGCCTTAACAATGAGCAGTTCTTC. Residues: CASTDLGTSGGLNNEQFF.

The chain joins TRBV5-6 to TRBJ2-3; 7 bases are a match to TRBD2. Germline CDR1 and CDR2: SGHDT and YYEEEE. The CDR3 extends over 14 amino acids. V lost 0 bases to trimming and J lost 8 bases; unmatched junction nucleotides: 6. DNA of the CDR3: TGTGCCAGCAGCTTGGTCGGGGGGATGGGTACGCAGTATTTT. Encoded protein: CASSLVGGMGTQYF.

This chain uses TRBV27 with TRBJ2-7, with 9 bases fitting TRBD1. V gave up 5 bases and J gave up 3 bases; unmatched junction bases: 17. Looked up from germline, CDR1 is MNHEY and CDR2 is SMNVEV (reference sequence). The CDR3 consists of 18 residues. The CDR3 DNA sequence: TGTGCCAGCAGTCCACGCTCCGGGACAGGGACTTACGACTACGAGCAGTACTTC. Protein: CASSPRSGTGTYDYEQYF.

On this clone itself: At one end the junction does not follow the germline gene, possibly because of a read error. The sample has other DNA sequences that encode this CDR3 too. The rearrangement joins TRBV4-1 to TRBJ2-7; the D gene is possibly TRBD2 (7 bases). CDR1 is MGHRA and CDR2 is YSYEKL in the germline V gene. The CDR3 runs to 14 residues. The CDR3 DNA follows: TGCGCCAGCAGCCAGATGGGGGGGGCGGACGAACAGTACTTC. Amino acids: CASSQMGGADEQYF.

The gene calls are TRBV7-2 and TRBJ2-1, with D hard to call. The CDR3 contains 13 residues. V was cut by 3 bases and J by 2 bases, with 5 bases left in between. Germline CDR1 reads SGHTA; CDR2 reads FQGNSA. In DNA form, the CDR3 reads TGTGCCAGCAGCTTCGGTCCCTACAATGAGCAGTTCTTC. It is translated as CASSFGPYNEQFF.

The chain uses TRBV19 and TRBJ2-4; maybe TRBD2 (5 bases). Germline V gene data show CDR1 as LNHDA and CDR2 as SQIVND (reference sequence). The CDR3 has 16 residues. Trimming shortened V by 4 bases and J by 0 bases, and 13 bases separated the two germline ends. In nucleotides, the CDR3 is TGTGCCAGTAGTACAGCAACGGGGATAGCCAAAAACATTCAGTACTTC. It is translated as CASSTATGIAKNIQYF.

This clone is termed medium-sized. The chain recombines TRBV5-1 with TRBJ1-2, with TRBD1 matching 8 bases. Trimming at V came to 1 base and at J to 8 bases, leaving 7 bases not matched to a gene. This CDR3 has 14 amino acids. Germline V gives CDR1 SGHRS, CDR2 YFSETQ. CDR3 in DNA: TGCGCCAGCAGCTTGATGGCAGGGGGCGCGGGCTACACCTTC. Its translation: CASSLMAGGAGYTF.

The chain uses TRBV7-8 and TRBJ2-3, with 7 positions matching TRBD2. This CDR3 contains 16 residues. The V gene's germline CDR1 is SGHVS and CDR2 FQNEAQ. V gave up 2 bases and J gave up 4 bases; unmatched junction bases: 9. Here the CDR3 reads CASSLFTGGTPDTQYF. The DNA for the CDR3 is TGTGCCAGCAGCTTATTCACCGGGGGGACCCCAGATACGCAGTATTTT.

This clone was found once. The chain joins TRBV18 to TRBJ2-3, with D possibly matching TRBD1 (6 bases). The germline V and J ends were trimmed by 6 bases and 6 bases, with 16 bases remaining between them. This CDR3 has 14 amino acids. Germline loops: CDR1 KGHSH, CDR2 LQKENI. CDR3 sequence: CASSPDRYPDTQYF. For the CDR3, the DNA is TGTGCCAGCTCGCCAGACAGGTATCCCGATACGCAGTATTTT. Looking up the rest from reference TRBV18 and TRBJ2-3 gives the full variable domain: NAGVMQNPRHLVRRRGQEARLRCSPMKGHSHVYWYRQLPEEGLKFMVYLQKENIIDESGMPKERFSAEFPKEGPSILRIQQVVRGDSAAYFCASSPDRYPDTQYFGPGTRLTVL.

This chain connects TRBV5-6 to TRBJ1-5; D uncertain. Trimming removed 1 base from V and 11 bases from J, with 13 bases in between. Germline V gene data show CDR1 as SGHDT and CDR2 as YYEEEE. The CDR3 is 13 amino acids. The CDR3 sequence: CASSLNEAGSQHF. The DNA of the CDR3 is TGTGCCAGCAGCTTGAACGAAGCTGGTTCCCAGCATTTT.

The CDR3 spells CASSLGTGGNYGYTF. DNA of the CDR3: TGTGCCAGCAGCCTGGGGACAGGGGGCAACTATGGCTACACCTTC. The chain uses TRBV5-8 and TRBJ1-2, with TRBD1 identical over 12 bases. Germline V CDR1 and CDR2: SGHTS, YDEGEE. V was pared by 4 bases and J by 2 bases, with 3 bases of the junction left unmatched. CDR3 length: 15 residues.

The CDR3 sequence is CASSWDSRRETQYF. The CDR3 DNA reads as TGCGCCAGCAGCTGGGACTCACGGCGAGAGACCCAGTACTTC. V is TRBV5-1 and J is TRBJ2-5, with D perhaps TRBD2 (6 bases). The CDR3 extends over 14 amino acids. Germline V gives CDR1 SGHRS, CDR2 YFSETQ. Deletions cut 3 bases from V and 4 bases from J, with 13 bases between.

CDR3 amino acids: CASNQGLGELFF. The CDR3 DNA follows: TGTGCCAGCAATCAGGGGCTCGGGGAGCTGTTTTTT. The chain carries TRBV2 and TRBJ2-2, with D possibly matching TRBD1 (6 bases). The CDR3 is 12 amino acids. From germline, CDR1 is SNHLY and CDR2 FYNNEI. Trimming left V 7 bases short and J 7 bases short, with 10 bases between.